This T cell receptor (beta chain) comes out of a study of T cells in tuberculosis. This CDR3 is built from 12 residues. The V gene's germline CDR1 is LNHDA and CDR2 SQIVND (reference sequence). V lost 3 bases and J lost 5, with 4 bases in between. Time point meaning: new active TB diagnosis, blood taken before or within 7 days of starting treatment. Assay: immunoSEQ multiplex PCR; the TCRdb copy retains only in-frame clones and omits some. The profile shows about 30,000 clones, 92% of them singletons. This sequence originates from an adult with tuberculosis. The chain carries TRBV19 and TRBJ2-2; D gene ambiguous. Sample: PBMCs, taken at tuberculosis diagnosis. CDR3 residues: CASSIRTGELFF. CDR3 nucleotide sequence: TGTGCCAGTAGTATCCGGACCGGGGAGCTGTTTTTT.